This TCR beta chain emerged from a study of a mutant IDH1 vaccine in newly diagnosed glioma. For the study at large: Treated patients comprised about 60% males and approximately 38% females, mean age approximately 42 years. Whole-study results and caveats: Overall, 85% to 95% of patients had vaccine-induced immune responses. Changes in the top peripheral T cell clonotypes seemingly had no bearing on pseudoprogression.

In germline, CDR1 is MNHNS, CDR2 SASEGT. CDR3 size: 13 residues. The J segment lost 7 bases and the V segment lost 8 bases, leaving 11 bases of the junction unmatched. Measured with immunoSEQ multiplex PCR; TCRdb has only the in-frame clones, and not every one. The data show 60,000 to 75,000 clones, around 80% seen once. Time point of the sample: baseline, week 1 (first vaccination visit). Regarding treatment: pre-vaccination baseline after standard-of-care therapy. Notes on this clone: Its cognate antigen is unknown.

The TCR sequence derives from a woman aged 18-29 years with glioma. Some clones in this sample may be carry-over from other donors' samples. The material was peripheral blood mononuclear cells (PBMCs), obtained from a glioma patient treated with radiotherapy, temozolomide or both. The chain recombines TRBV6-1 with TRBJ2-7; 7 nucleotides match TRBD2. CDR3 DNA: TGTGCCAGCCGGGGCGGGAGAAGATGGGAGCAGTACTTC. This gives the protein CASRGGRRWEQYF.